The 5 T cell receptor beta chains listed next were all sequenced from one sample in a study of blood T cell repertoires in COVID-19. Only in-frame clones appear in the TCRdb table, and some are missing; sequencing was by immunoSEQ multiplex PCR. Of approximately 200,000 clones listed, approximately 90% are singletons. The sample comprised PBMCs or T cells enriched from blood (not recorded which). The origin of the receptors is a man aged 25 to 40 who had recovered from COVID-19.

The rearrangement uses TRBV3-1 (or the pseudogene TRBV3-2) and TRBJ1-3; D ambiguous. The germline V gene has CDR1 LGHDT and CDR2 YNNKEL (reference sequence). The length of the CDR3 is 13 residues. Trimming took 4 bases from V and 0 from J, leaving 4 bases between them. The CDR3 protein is CASSPSSGNTIYF. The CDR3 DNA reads TGTGCCAGCAGCCCCAGCTCTGGAAACACCATATATTTT.

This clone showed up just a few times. In nucleotides, the CDR3 is TGTGCTAGTGGGCGGGACAGGGGCTACCAAGAGACCCAGTACTTC. Amino acids: CASGRDRGYQETQYF. The chain carries TRBV12-5 and TRBJ2-5; 10 bases match TRBD1. With V trimmed by 6 bases and J by 0 bases, 4 bases remained unmatched. Germline CDR1 and CDR2: LGHNT and FRNRAP. CDR3 length equals 15 residues.

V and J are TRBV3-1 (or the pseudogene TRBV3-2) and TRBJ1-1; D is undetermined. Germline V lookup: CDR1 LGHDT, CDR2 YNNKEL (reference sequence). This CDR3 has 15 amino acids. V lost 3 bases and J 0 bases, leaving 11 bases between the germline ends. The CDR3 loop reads CASSHPPTMNTEAFF. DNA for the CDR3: TGTGCCAGCAGCCATCCCCCAACAATGAACACTGAAGCTTTCTTT.

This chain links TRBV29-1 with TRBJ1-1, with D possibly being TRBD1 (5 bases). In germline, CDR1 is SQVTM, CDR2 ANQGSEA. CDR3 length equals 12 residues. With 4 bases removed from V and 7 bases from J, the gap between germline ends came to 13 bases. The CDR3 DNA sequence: TGCAGCGTTGTAACGGGGGAGGGTGAAGCTTTCTTT. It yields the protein CSVVTGEGEAFF.

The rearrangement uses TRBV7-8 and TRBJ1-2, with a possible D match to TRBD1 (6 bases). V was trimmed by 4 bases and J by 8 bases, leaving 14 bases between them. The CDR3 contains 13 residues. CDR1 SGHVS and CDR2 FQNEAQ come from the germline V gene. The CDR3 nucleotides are TGTGCCAGCAGCTCCATAAGACAGGAAGGCTACACCTTC. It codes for CASSSIRQEGYTF.